A selection of T cell receptor beta chains follows, all from one sample in a study of OX40 agonist ivuxolimab in advanced cancers. The protocol was immunoSEQ multiplex PCR, while the TCRdb copy is restricted to in-frame clones and leaves out a portion. The sample gives about 48,000 clones, about 93% of which show up once; 5.5% to 8.5% is in the top ten. The specimen comprised CD4+ or CD8+ T cells sorted from blood, sampled in a trial of the OX40 agonist ivuxolimab. Receptor source: an adult with an advanced solid tumor such as melanoma, head and neck, liver or kidney cancer. Both conserved end residues are part of each CDR3. Each record gives: J gene, clone size, V gene, D gene, CDR3 protein, CDR3 DNA. D genes are given only for firm matches. Clone size appears in some rows only: once, few, many, or a class for an expanded clone.

J gene: TRBJ1-2; clone size: -; V gene: TRBV29-1; D gene: -; CDR3 protein: CSVGELYGYTF; CDR3 DNA: TGCAGCGTTGGAGAGTTGTATGGCTACACCTTC
J gene: TRBJ2-7; clone size: -; V gene: TRBV7-8; D gene: TRBD1; CDR3 protein: CASSLEARTGEQYF; CDR3 DNA: TGTGCCAGCAGCTTAGAGGCTAGGACAGGCGAGCAGTACTTC
J gene: TRBJ1-1; clone size: -; V gene: TRBV13; D gene: -; CDR3 protein: CASSLGQGTMNTEAFF; CDR3 DNA: TGTGCCAGCAGCTTAGGACAGGGAACCATGAACACTGAAGCTTTCTTT
J gene: TRBJ2-6; clone size: -; V gene: TRBV7-8; D gene: -; CDR3 protein: CASSLGFISGANVLTF; CDR3 DNA: TGTGCCAGCAGCTTAGGGTTTATCTCTGGGGCCAACGTCCTGACTTTC
J gene: TRBJ1-5; clone size: once; V gene: TRBV5-5; D gene: TRBD1; CDR3 protein: CASNLGTGDVPQHF; CDR3 DNA: TGTGCCAGCAACCTTGGGACAGGGGATGTGCCCCAGCATTTT
J gene: TRBJ2-3; clone size: -; V gene: TRBV4-2; D gene: TRBD2; CDR3 protein: CASSPTPVAGADTQYF; CDR3 DNA: TGTGCCAGCAGCCCCACCCCGGTAGCGGGGGCAGATACGCAGTATTTT
J gene: TRBJ2-4; clone size: once; V gene: TRBV7-9; D gene: -; CDR3 protein: CASSSGQLGLAKNIQYF; CDR3 DNA: TGTGCCAGCAGCTCGGGGCAACTTGGTCTAGCCAAAAACATTCAGTACTTC
J gene: TRBJ2-1; clone size: -; V gene: TRBV7-3; D gene: TRBD2; CDR3 protein: CASSALAGKYNEQFF; CDR3 DNA: TGTGCCAGCAGCGCCTTAGCGGGGAAGTACAATGAGCAGTTCTTC
J gene: TRBJ2-2; clone size: -; V gene: TRBV21-1; D gene: -; CDR3 protein: CASSKDLVLGQGDTGELFF; CDR3 DNA: TGTGCCAGCAGCAAAGATTTAGTGTTGGGACAGGGTGACACCGGGGAGCTGTTTTTT
J gene: TRBJ2-5; clone size: -; V gene: TRBV2; D gene: -; CDR3 protein: CASSDRFQETQYF; CDR3 DNA: TGTGCCAGCAGTGACAGGTTTCAAGAGACCCAGTACTTC
J gene: TRBJ2-5; clone size: -; V gene: TRBV2; D gene: -; CDR3 protein: CASSKETQYF; CDR3 DNA: TGTGCCAGCAGTAAAGAGACCCAGTACTTC
J gene: TRBJ1-5; clone size: -; V gene: TRBV4-1; D gene: -; CDR3 protein: CASSPGSYSNQPQHF; CDR3 DNA: TGCGCCAGCAGCCCCGGCAGTTATAGCAATCAGCCCCAGCATTTT
J gene: TRBJ2-7; clone size: -; V gene: TRBV19; D gene: -; CDR3 protein: CASSPGTLYEQYF; CDR3 DNA: TGTGCCAGTAGCCCGGGGACACTATACGAGCAGTACTTC
J gene: TRBJ1-1; clone size: -; V gene: TRBV30; D gene: TRBD1; CDR3 protein: CAWGTDEAFF; CDR3 DNA: TGTGCCTGGGGGACAGATGAAGCTTTCTTT
J gene: TRBJ1-1; clone size: -; V gene: TRBV18; D gene: -; CDR3 protein: CASSPPRQLSTEGMNTEAFF; CDR3 DNA: TGTGCCAGCTCACCACCGCGACAGCTTTCAACCGAGGGGATGAACACTGAAGCTTTCTTT
J gene: TRBJ2-4; clone size: -; V gene: TRBV15; D gene: TRBD2; CDR3 protein: CATSRGAGVQNIQYF; CDR3 DNA: TGTGCCACCAGCAGAGGGGCGGGGGTGCAAAACATTCAGTACTTC
J gene: TRBJ1-1; clone size: -; V gene: TRBV9; D gene: -; CDR3 protein: CASSAYGGMNTEAFF; CDR3 DNA: TGTGCCAGCAGCGCGTACGGGGGTATGAACACTGAAGCTTTCTTT
J gene: TRBJ1-1; clone size: -; V gene: TRBV6-6; D gene: -; CDR3 protein: CASRGGFETEAFF; CDR3 DNA: TGTGCCAGCAGAGGAGGGTTTGAGACTGAAGCTTTCTTT
J gene: TRBJ1-4; clone size: -; V gene: TRBV7-6; D gene: -; CDR3 protein: CASSFKQGGEKLFF; CDR3 DNA: TGTGCCAGCAGCTTTAAACAGGGCGGTGAAAAACTGTTTTTT
J gene: TRBJ2-2; clone size: -; V gene: TRBV2; D gene: TRBD2; CDR3 protein: CASTASTSGVTGELFF; CDR3 DNA: TGTGCCAGCACCGCGTCGACTAGCGGGGTCACCGGGGAGCTGTTTTTT
J gene: TRBJ1-4; clone size: -; V gene: TRBV15; D gene: -; CDR3 protein: CATSKTGGTNEKLFF; CDR3 DNA: TGTGCCACCAGCAAGACTGGAGGCACTAATGAAAAACTGTTTTTT
J gene: TRBJ1-5; clone size: -; V gene: TRBV28; D gene: -; CDR3 protein: CASSFQGFNQPQHF; CDR3 DNA: TGTGCCAGCAGTTTTCAGGGTTTCAATCAGCCCCAGCATTTT
J gene: TRBJ2-3; clone size: -; V gene: TRBV5-4; D gene: -; CDR3 protein: CATAAGDTQYF; CDR3 DNA: TGTGCCACCGCAGCTGGAGATACGCAGTATTTT
J gene: TRBJ1-1; clone size: -; V gene: TRBV7-3; D gene: TRBD1; CDR3 protein: CASSLIGGREAFF; CDR3 DNA: TGTGCCAGCAGCTTAATAGGGGGCAGAGAAGCTTTCTTT
J gene: TRBJ1-5; clone size: -; V gene: TRBV7-2; D gene: TRBD1; CDR3 protein: CASSLEGTGANQPQHF; CDR3 DNA: TGTGCCAGCAGCTTAGAGGGGACAGGGGCTAATCAGCCCCAGCATTTT
J gene: TRBJ1-2; clone size: -; V gene: TRBV2; D gene: -; CDR3 protein: CASHLGEGSDGYTF; CDR3 DNA: TGTGCCAGCCACCTAGGGGAAGGAAGCGATGGCTACACCTTC
J gene: TRBJ1-1; clone size: once; V gene: TRBV12-5; D gene: -; CDR3 protein: CASGLGRDTEAFF; CDR3 DNA: TGTGCTAGTGGTTTGGGCAGGGACACTGAAGCTTTCTTT
J gene: TRBJ1-2; clone size: -; V gene: TRBV30; D gene: TRBD1; CDR3 protein: CAWSYGQGDGYTF; CDR3 DNA: TGTGCCTGGAGTTATGGACAGGGGGACGGCTACACCTTC
J gene: TRBJ2-7; clone size: -; V gene: TRBV6-5; D gene: -; CDR3 protein: CASSSGREQYF; CDR3 DNA: TGTGCCAGCAGTTCTGGACGCGAGCAGTACTTC
J gene: TRBJ1-5; clone size: -; V gene: TRBV5-5; D gene: -; CDR3 protein: CASSFGQGYQPQHF; CDR3 DNA: TGTGCCAGCAGCTTCGGGCAGGGTTACCAGCCCCAGCATTTT
J gene: TRBJ1-1; clone size: -; V gene: TRBV10-3; D gene: TRBD1; CDR3 protein: CAISDVLGQATEAFF; CDR3 DNA: TGTGCCATCAGTGATGTCTTGGGACAGGCTACTGAAGCTTTCTTT
J gene: TRBJ1-2; clone size: -; V gene: TRBV28; D gene: -; CDR3 protein: CASSPDSAYGYTF; CDR3 DNA: TGTGCCAGCAGCCCGGACAGCGCCTATGGCTACACCTTC
J gene: TRBJ2-2; clone size: -; V gene: TRBV19; D gene: TRBD1; CDR3 protein: CASSIDLEGASTGELFF; CDR3 DNA: TGTGCCAGTAGTATAGATCTAGAGGGGGCTAGCACCGGGGAGCTGTTTTTT
J gene: TRBJ2-3; clone size: -; V gene: TRBV14; D gene: TRBD2; CDR3 protein: CASSQGASGVTDTQYF; CDR3 DNA: TGTGCCAGCAGCCAAGGGGCTAGCGGGGTCACAGATACGCAGTATTTT
J gene: TRBJ2-1; clone size: -; V gene: TRBV2; D gene: -; CDR3 protein: CAISKQASSYNEQFF; CDR3 DNA: TGTGCCATCTCCAAACAGGCCAGCTCCTACAATGAGCAGTTCTTC
J gene: TRBJ2-1; clone size: -; V gene: TRBV25-1; D gene: -; CDR3 protein: CASSGGRSYNEQFF; CDR3 DNA: TGTGCCAGCAGTGGGGGGCGGTCCTACAATGAGCAGTTCTTC
J gene: TRBJ2-2; clone size: -; V gene: TRBV15; D gene: -; CDR3 protein: CATSRPRDWEWTGELFF; CDR3 DNA: TGTGCCACCAGCAGACCAAGGGACTGGGAATGGACCGGGGAGCTGTTTTTT
J gene: TRBJ1-2; clone size: once; V gene: TRBV28; D gene: -; CDR3 protein: CASSPRGAAYGYTF; CDR3 DNA: TGTGCCAGCAGTCCGAGAGGGGCCGCCTATGGCTACACCTTC
J gene: TRBJ2-3; clone size: -; V gene: TRBV6-5; D gene: -; CDR3 protein: CASSSTRQERTDTQYF; CDR3 DNA: TGTGCCAGCAGTTCGACGCGACAGGAACGGACAGATACGCAGTATTTT
J gene: TRBJ1-2; clone size: once; V gene: TRBV6-5; D gene: -; CDR3 protein: CASRATEPYGYTF; CDR3 DNA: TGTGCCAGCAGAGCAACAGAGCCGTATGGCTACACCTTC
J gene: TRBJ1-1; clone size: once; V gene: TRBV29-1; D gene: TRBD1; CDR3 protein: CSVEPRDRGSEAFF; CDR3 DNA: TGCAGCGTTGAACCCCGGGACAGGGGGAGTGAAGCTTTCTTT
J gene: TRBJ2-3; clone size: -; V gene: TRBV7-9; D gene: TRBD2; CDR3 protein: CASSPSGGATDTQYF; CDR3 DNA: TGTGCCAGCAGCCCGAGCGGGGGGGCCACAGATACGCAGTATTTT
J gene: TRBJ2-1; clone size: -; V gene: TRBV9; D gene: TRBD1; CDR3 protein: CASSARQGINNEQFF; CDR3 DNA: TGTGCCAGCAGCGCCAGACAGGGTATCAACAATGAGCAGTTCTTC
J gene: TRBJ2-3; clone size: -; V gene: TRBV5-1; D gene: -; CDR3 protein: CASSSPLRTDTQYF; CDR3 DNA: TGCGCCAGCAGCTCACCCCTCCGCACAGATACGCAGTATTTT
J gene: TRBJ1-5; clone size: -; V gene: TRBV18; D gene: TRBD1; CDR3 protein: CASSQGQGAHSNQPQHF; CDR3 DNA: TGTGCCAGCTCACAAGGACAGGGGGCGCATAGCAATCAGCCCCAGCATTTT
J gene: TRBJ2-1; clone size: once; V gene: TRBV27; D gene: -; CDR3 protein: CASSLGYNEQFF; CDR3 DNA: TGTGCCAGCAGTTTAGGCTACAATGAGCAGTTCTTC
J gene: TRBJ1-2; clone size: -; V gene: TRBV15; D gene: TRBD1; CDR3 protein: CATSRDLVLLGTGGDGYTF; CDR3 DNA: TGTGCCACCAGCAGAGACCTTGTTTTACTCGGCACAGGGGGAGATGGCTACACCTTC
J gene: TRBJ2-5; clone size: -; V gene: TRBV4-1; D gene: TRBD2; CDR3 protein: CASSQDETSEETQYF; CDR3 DNA: TGCGCCAGCAGCCAAGATGAGACTAGCGAAGAGACCCAGTACTTC
J gene: TRBJ2-5; clone size: -; V gene: TRBV29-1; D gene: -; CDR3 protein: CSVASVQETQYF; CDR3 DNA: TGCAGCGTTGCATCGGTACAAGAGACCCAGTACTTC
J gene: TRBJ2-2; clone size: -; V gene: TRBV11-2; D gene: TRBD1; CDR3 protein: CASSLKRTGLTGELFF; CDR3 DNA: TGTGCCAGCAGCTTAAAAAGGACAGGGTTGACCGGGGAGCTGTTTTTT
J gene: TRBJ1-6; clone size: -; V gene: TRBV10-2; D gene: -; CDR3 protein: CASRSDITNSPLHF; CDR3 DNA: TGCGCCAGCAGATCGGACATAACAAATTCACCCCTCCACTTT
J gene: TRBJ1-2; clone size: -; V gene: TRBV10-3; D gene: -; CDR3 protein: CAISDRPGRSYGYTF; CDR3 DNA: TGTGCCATCAGTGACCGACCGGGAAGGAGCTATGGCTACACCTTC
J gene: TRBJ1-6; clone size: -; V gene: TRBV27; D gene: TRBD1; CDR3 protein: CASSSTGYRNSPLHF; CDR3 DNA: TGTGCCAGCAGTTCGACAGGGTATCGTAATTCACCCCTCCACTTT
J gene: TRBJ2-1; clone size: -; V gene: TRBV11-2; D gene: -; CDR3 protein: CASSTGAGGEQFF; CDR3 DNA: TGTGCCAGCAGCACGGGGGCTGGGGGTGAGCAGTTCTTC
J gene: TRBJ2-2; clone size: -; V gene: TRBV7-6; D gene: -; CDR3 protein: CASSLLAGELFF; CDR3 DNA: TGTGCCAGCAGCTTGCTGGCCGGGGAGCTGTTTTTT
J gene: TRBJ2-7; clone size: -; V gene: TRBV13; D gene: TRBD2; CDR3 protein: CASTLGRGVHEQYF; CDR3 DNA: TGTGCCAGCACCTTGGGGAGGGGAGTGCACGAGCAGTACTTC
J gene: TRBJ2-5; clone size: -; V gene: TRBV5-1; D gene: -; CDR3 protein: CASSLFSDQETQYF; CDR3 DNA: TGCGCCAGCAGCTTGTTTTCCGACCAAGAGACCCAGTACTTC
J gene: TRBJ1-5; clone size: -; V gene: TRBV6-5; D gene: TRBD1; CDR3 protein: CASSPGTGSNQPQHF; CDR3 DNA: TGTGCCAGCAGTCCCGGGACAGGGAGTAATCAGCCCCAGCATTTT